This TCR beta chain was captured by sequencing in a study of blood T cell repertoires in COVID-19. Study background: PBMCs, B-cell-depleted T cells, or T cells provided the cDNA or gDNA that made up the material.

The repertoire was sequenced with immunoSEQ multiplex PCR; TCRdb's copy has only in-frame clones and lacks some. The sample holds around 480,000 clones, around 90% seen once. V dropped 1 base and J dropped 2; count of bases not matched to a gene: 9. The CDR3 is 17 amino acids. The germline CDR1 and CDR2 sequences are LNHDA and SQIVND (reference sequence). The chain couples TRBV19 to TRBJ2-5; 8 bases are a match to TRBD2. This sequence originates from a woman aged 18-29 years who had recovered from COVID-19. Input material: PBMCs or T cells enriched from blood (not recorded which). The CDR3 DNA follows: TGTGCCAGTAGTATAGGCGGAGGTAGCGGGGAACAAGAGACCCAGTACTTC. Protein: CASSIGGGSGEQETQYF.